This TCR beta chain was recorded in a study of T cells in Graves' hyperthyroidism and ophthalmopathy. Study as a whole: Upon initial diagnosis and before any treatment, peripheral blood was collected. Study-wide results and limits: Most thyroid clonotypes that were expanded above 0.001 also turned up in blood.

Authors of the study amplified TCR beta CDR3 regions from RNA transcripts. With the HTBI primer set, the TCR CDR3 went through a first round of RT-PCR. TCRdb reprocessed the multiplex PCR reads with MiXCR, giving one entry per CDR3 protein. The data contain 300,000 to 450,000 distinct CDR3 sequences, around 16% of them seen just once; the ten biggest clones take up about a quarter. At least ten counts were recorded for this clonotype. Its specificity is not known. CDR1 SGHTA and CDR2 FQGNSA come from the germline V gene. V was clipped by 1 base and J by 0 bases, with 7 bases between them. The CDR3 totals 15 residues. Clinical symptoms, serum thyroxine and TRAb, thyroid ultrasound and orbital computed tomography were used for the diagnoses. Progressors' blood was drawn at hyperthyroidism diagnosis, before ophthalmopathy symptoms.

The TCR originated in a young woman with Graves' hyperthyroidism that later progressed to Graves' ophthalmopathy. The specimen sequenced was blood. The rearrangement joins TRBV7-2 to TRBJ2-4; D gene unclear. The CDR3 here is CASSLVVVAKNIQYF. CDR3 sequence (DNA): TGTGCCAGCAGCTTAGTGGTTGTAGCCAAAAACATTCAGTACTTC.